Shown below are 9 T cell receptor beta chains from a single sample sequenced in a study of T cell changes during pregnancy in multiple sclerosis. The protocol was immunoSEQ multiplex PCR, while the TCRdb copy is restricted to in-frame clones and leaves out a portion. The table records 35,000 to 45,000 clones, 93% of them present only once. This material consisted of CD4+ T cells from peripheral blood mononuclear cells, taken in the first trimester of pregnancy. These receptors came from a female donor with multiple sclerosis, enrolled in a pregnancy study.

The chain uses TRBV6-5 and TRBJ2-1; 7 bases align to TRBD2. V was clipped by 2 bases and J by 5 bases; unmatched bases: 6. The germline V gene has CDR1 MNHEY and CDR2 SVGAGI. The CDR3 runs to 15 residues. The CDR3 protein is CASSYVGLGNNEQFF. As DNA, the CDR3 is TGTGCCAGCAGTTACGTAGGACTAGGGAACAATGAGCAGTTCTTC.

This sequence joins TRBV7-3 and TRBJ2-7; TRBD2 aligns across 7 bases. The CDR3 runs 12 residues. V lost 4 bases and J lost 7; bases outside the gene matches: 4. Germline CDR1 is SGHTA and CDR2 is FQGTGA. The CDR3 DNA reads as TGTGCCAGCAGCTCGCTCGGGGGGGAGCAGTACTTC. Amino acid sequence: CASSSLGGEQYF.

V usage is TRBV5-8 and J usage is TRBJ1-1; 7 positions agree with TRBD1. The CDR3 runs 13 residues. V lost 2 bases to trimming and J lost 5 bases; unmatched junction nucleotides: 3. CDR1 is SGHTS and CDR2 is YDEGEE in the germline V gene. The CDR3 reads CASSFRGRTEAFF. The CDR3 nucleotides are TGTGCCAGCAGCTTTAGGGGGCGAACTGAAGCTTTCTTT.

The J gene is TRBJ2-1, the V gene TRBV20-1; D unresolved. The germline V gene has CDR1 DFQATT and CDR2 SNEGSKA (reference sequence). The ends were cut back, 6 bases at V and 8 bases at J, with 11 bases in the middle. The CDR3 contains 11 residues. CDR3 protein: CSAPGSHEQFF. CDR3 coding DNA: TGCAGTGCCCCGGGTAGCCATGAGCAGTTCTTC.

This chain joins TRBV7-3 and TRBJ2-1; weak D call: TRBD2 (5 bases). Germline V lookup: CDR1 SGHTA, CDR2 FQGTGA. The length of the CDR3 is 13 residues. V dropped 11 bases and J dropped 7 bases, with 18 bases sitting between them. CDR3 sequence: CASGVGPSNEQFF. The DNA for the CDR3 is TGTGCCTCCGGGGTGGGCCCCTCGAATGAGCAGTTCTTC.

This chain uses TRBV6-5 with TRBJ2-1; 11 bases agree with TRBD2. There are 15 residues in the CDR3. The ends lost 6 bases at V and 7 bases at J; junction bases unmatched: 8. CDR1 MNHEY and CDR2 SVGAGI come from the germline V gene. CDR3 amino acids: CASRSLAGAGNEQFF. CDR3 sequence (DNA): TGTGCCAGCAGGTCACTAGCGGGGGCGGGGAATGAGCAGTTCTTC.

This rearrangement joins TRBV7-8 to TRBJ2-7; tentative D call: TRBD1 (6 bases). The CDR3 has 14 amino acids. The germline gives CDR1 SGHVS, CDR2 FQNEAQ. V lost 3 bases, J lost 3 bases, and 12 bases lay in between. CDR3 in amino acids: CASSLLTGIYEQYF. Written as DNA, the CDR3 is TGTGCCAGCAGCTTGTTGACAGGTATCTACGAGCAGTACTTC.

The chain has TRBV14 and TRBJ1-2; the D gene is possibly TRBD1 (6 bases). V was shortened by 3 bases and J by 0 bases, with 11 bases between the two germline ends. Looked up from germline, CDR1 is SGHDN and CDR2 is FVKESK. The CDR3 has 15 residues. CDR3 sequence (DNA): TGTGCCAGCAGCCAGTGGGGACAAACTAACTATGGCTACACCTTC. This codes for CASSQWGQTNYGYTF.

The chain links TRBV15 to TRBJ2-2, with D uncertain. This CDR3 spans 15 amino acids. Trimming shortened V by 1 base and J by 4 bases, and 10 bases separated the two germline ends. The germline V gene encodes CDR1 LNHNV and CDR2 YYDKDF (reference sequence). The CDR3: CATSRAGSSTGELFF. CDR3 nucleotides: TGTGCCACCAGCAGAGCAGGATCGAGCACCGGGGAGCTGTTTTTT.